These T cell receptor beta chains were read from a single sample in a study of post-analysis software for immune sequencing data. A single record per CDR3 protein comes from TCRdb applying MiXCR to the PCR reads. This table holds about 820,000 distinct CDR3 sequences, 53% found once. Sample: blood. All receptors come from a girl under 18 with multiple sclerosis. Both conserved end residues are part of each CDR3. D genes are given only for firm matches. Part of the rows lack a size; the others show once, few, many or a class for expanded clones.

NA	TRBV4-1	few	CASSQASGGTEAFF
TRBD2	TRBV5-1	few	CASSSHGGGTYEQYF
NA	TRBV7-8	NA	CASSLLGFGGYTF
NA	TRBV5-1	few	CASSLSQTNTGELFF
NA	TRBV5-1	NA	CASSNGPFNEKLFF
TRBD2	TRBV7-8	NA	CASRPPGGGASEQFF
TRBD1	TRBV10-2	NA	CATLNGGQGVRKLFF
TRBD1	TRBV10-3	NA	CAVVRGPSTDTQYF
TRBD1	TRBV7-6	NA	CASSFGTARGKQFF
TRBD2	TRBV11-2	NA	CASSLDLLAGTHNEQFF
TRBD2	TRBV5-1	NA	CASSPGLANISSYNEQFF
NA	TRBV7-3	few	CASSFGTKSGYTF
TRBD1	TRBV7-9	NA	CASRSVGGSGTASGNTIYF
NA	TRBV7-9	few	CASSLVVGAHGYTF
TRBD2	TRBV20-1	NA	CSARWLAGYNEQFF
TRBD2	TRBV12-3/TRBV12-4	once	CASRAIAGGTYNEQFF
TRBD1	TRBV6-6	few	CASSTRTGYEQYF
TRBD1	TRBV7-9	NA	CASSRDSHTDTQYF
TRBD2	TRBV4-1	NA	CASSQDRLAGETQYF
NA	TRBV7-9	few	CASSLSATGYTF
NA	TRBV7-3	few	CASSSRLGINEQFF
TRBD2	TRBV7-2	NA	CASRAGLAGQSYEQYF
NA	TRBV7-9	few	CASSLVPRDYEQYF
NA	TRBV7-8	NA	CASSLANYSRTAEAFF
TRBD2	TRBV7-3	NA	CASSAAGLAGVDTQYF
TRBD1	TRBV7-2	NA	CASSSLNLQGANEKLFF
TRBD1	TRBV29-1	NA	CSVYRGPYEQYF
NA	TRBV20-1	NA	CSYRGGNSNEQFF
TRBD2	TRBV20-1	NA	CSARSLAGKETQYF